These 23 T cell receptor beta chains share one sample of origin, sequenced in a study of identical twins. From the 5' RACE reads, TCRdb called clonotypes with MiXCR, one entry per CDR3 protein. The sample yields hundreds of thousands of distinct CDR3 sequences, over 15% seen once. These data were also reused for a study on T cells expressing NK-cell markers.

The sample consisted of PBMCs. These receptors all stem from a young woman in good health.

The chain carries TRBV6-2 or TRBV6-3 and TRBJ2-1, with TRBD2 identical over 11 bases. This CDR3 is built from 16 residues. The J segment lost 7 bases and the V segment lost 0 bases, leaving 5 bases of the junction unmatched. Germline CDR1 and CDR2: MNHEY and SVGEGT. The CDR3 nucleotides read TGTGCCAGCAGTTACTCGAAACTAGCGGGGGAGAATGAGCAGTTCTTC. The encoded protein is CASSYSKLAGENEQFF.

This clonotype has only a few counts. This chain links TRBV6-5 with TRBJ2-7, with D possibly matching TRBD1 (6 bases). This CDR3 has 14 residues. V was shortened by 6 bases and J by 3 bases, with 15 bases between the two germline ends. Germline loops: CDR1 MNHEY, CDR2 SVGAGI. The CDR3 bases are TGTGCCAGCAGGTCCTCCCAGGGGATCTACGAGCAGTACTTC. It codes for CASRSSQGIYEQYF.

This clonotype turned up a few times. V is TRBV15 and J is TRBJ2-3, with 9 bases identical to TRBD1. The CDR3 contains 16 residues. The ends lost 0 bases at V and 3 bases at J; junction bases unmatched: 4. From germline, CDR1 is LNHNV and CDR2 YYDKDF (reference sequence). The CDR3 region has the DNA TGTGCCACCAGCAGAGAGACAGGGGGAGGAACAGATACGCAGTATTTT. It encodes CATSRETGGGTDTQYF.

This chain connects TRBV7-2 to TRBJ2-1, with D perhaps matching TRBD2 (5 bases). Trimming shortened V by 6 bases and J by 10 bases, and 10 bases separated the two germline ends. The germline V gene has CDR1 SGHTA and CDR2 FQGNSA. The CDR3 runs to 11 residues. In DNA form, the CDR3 reads TGTGCCAGCAGGGACGGGATCGAGCAGTTCTTC. The encoded protein is CASRDGIEQFF.

The chain carries TRBV7-9 and TRBJ1-3, with D possibly TRBD1 on 5 matching bases. Germline V gives CDR1 SEHNR, CDR2 FQNEAQ (reference sequence). V was trimmed by 1 base and J by 3 bases, leaving 10 bases between them. The CDR3 is made up of 15 amino acids. The CDR3 here is CASSLEGRSGNTIYF. The DNA for the CDR3 is TGTGCCAGCAGCTTAGAGGGGCGAAGTGGAAACACCATATATTTT.

The rearrangement joins TRBV5-1 to TRBJ2-1, with no clear D. Germline V CDR1 and CDR2: SGHRS, YFSETQ. CDR3 length equals 12 residues. The germline V and J ends were trimmed by 0 bases and 10 bases, with 8 bases remaining between them. CDR3 in DNA: TGCGCCAGCAGCTTGGGCTACCAGGAGCAGTTCTTC. This codes for CASSLGYQEQFF. Complete variable domain (other parts from reference TRBV5-1 and TRBJ2-1): KAGVTQTPRYLIKTRGQQVTLSCSPISGHRSVSWYQQTPGQGLQFLFEYFSETQRNKGNFPGRFSGRQFSNSRSEMNVSTLELGDSALYLCASSLGYQEQFFGPGTRLTVL.

This clonotype occurred many times. The chain employs TRBV5-1 and TRBJ2-1; 11 nucleotides line up with TRBD2. With V trimmed by 1 base and J by 2 bases, 2 bases remained unmatched. This CDR3 is 16 amino acids long. Germline assignment: CDR1 SGHRS and CDR2 YFSETQ. The CDR3 coding sequence is TGCGCCAGCAGCTTGAGTAGCGGGGGGGCCTACAATGAGCAGTTCTTC. Translated, it gives CASSLSSGGAYNEQFF.

This clonotype was seen only a few times. Here the CDR3 reads CASSKQLAPDTQYF. As DNA, the CDR3 is TGTGCCAGCAGTAAACAACTAGCCCCAGATACGCAGTATTTT. J is TRBJ2-3 and V is TRBV12-3 or TRBV12-4, with D maybe TRBD2 (6 bases). V lost 5 bases and J lost 4, with 13 bases in between. The CDR3 runs 14 residues.

The V call is TRBV29-1, the J call TRBJ1-5, with D possibly being TRBD1 (5 bases). Trimming pared 5 bases from V and 2 bases from J, leaving 16 bases between. This CDR3 comprises 15 residues. Looked up from germline, CDR1 is SQVTM and CDR2 is ANQGSEA. The CDR3 protein is CSVSYQGDGNQPQHF. The CDR3 DNA reads as TGCAGCGTTTCATATCAGGGAGATGGCAATCAGCCCCAGCATTTT.

This clonotype has only a few counts. This chain links TRBV29-1 with TRBJ2-7, with 11 bases lining up with TRBD2. Germline-derived CDR1 and CDR2 are SQVTM and ANQGSEA. Trimming at V came to 7 bases and at J to 6 bases, leaving 5 bases not matched to a gene. The CDR3 sequence is 12 residues long. The CDR3 sequence is CSAASGRLEQYF. The CDR3 region has the DNA TGCAGCGCGGCTAGCGGGAGGCTCGAGCAGTACTTC.

This clonotype was seen only a few times. The chain carries TRBV7-2 and TRBJ2-3; D unresolved. V lost 10 bases, J lost 2 bases, and 7 bases lay in between. The CDR3 loop spans 11 amino acids. Germline loops: CDR1 SGHTA, CDR2 FQGNSA. For the CDR3, the DNA is TGTGCCACCGGAGTCACAGATACGCAGTATTTT. It yields the protein CATGVTDTQYF.

This clonotype was detected a few times. This chain links TRBV7-6 with TRBJ1-3, with D perhaps TRBD1 (6 bases). The germline CDR1 and CDR2 sequences are SGHVS and FNYEAQ. Trimming shortened V by 2 bases and J by 2 bases, and 10 bases separated the two germline ends. The CDR3 spans 15 residues. The CDR3 sequence: CASSLLQGTGNTIYF. The CDR3 DNA reads TGTGCCAGCAGCTTACTACAGGGAACTGGAAACACCATATATTTT.

The genes are TRBV7-9 and TRBJ2-1; D possibly corresponds to TRBD1 (5 bases). CDR3 length equals 12 residues. Germline V gives CDR1 SEHNR, CDR2 FQNEAQ (reference sequence). V lost 7 bases and J 12 bases, leaving 16 bases between the germline ends. The CDR3 region is CASILPNQGQFF. Written as DNA, the CDR3 is TGTGCCAGCATCCTACCCAACCAGGGGCAGTTCTTC.

The V and J genes are TRBV30 and TRBJ1-3; D uncertain. Trimming left V 0 bases short and J 0 bases short, with 3 bases between. The CDR3 has 13 residues. CDR1 is GTSNPN, CDR2 SVGIG, per germline (reference sequence). The CDR3 coding sequence is TGTGCCTGGAGTGTAATCTCTGGAAACACCATATATTTT. Its protein is CAWSVISGNTIYF.

In its sample, this clonotype was seen a few times. The rearrangement links TRBV20-1 to TRBJ1-5, with TRBD1 identical over 7 bases. The length of the CDR3 is 14 residues. The V segment lost 3 bases and the J segment 6 bases; nucleotides outside the gene matches: 8. Germline CDR1 reads DFQATT; CDR2 reads SNEGSKA (reference sequence). The CDR3 is CSASRTGGPQPQHF. DNA for the CDR3: TGCAGTGCTAGCAGGACAGGAGGCCCTCAGCCCCAGCATTTT.

This clonotype has a handful of counts. The CDR3 region has the DNA TGTGCCACCAGTGGGGCTAGCGGTTACAATGAGCAGTTCTTC. Its protein product is CATSGASGYNEQFF. The chain links TRBV24-1 to TRBJ2-1; 7 bases fit TRBD2. Germline CDR1 KGHDR, CDR2 SFDVKD. This CDR3 contains 14 residues. V shed 5 bases and J 4 bases; nucleotides not matched to a gene: 4.

The chain has TRBV4-2 and TRBJ2-7; D might be TRBD1 or TRBD2, each matching 6 bases. Germline V gene lookup returns CDR1 LGHNA and CDR2 YNFKEQ. The CDR3 extends over 15 amino acids. The V and J ends lost 4 bases and 3 bases respectively, with 16 bases between them. The CDR3 protein is CASSRRLEGVYEQYF. The DNA of the CDR3 is TGTGCCAGCAGCCGCAGACTGGAGGGGGTCTACGAGCAGTACTTC.

This clonotype has only a few counts. The J gene is TRBJ2-1, the V gene TRBV20-1; 9 nucleotides line up with TRBD1. Germline assignment: CDR1 DFQATT and CDR2 SNEGSKA (reference sequence). The V gene end was trimmed by 3 bases and the J gene end by 5 bases; junction bases not matched to a gene: 8. The CDR3 length is 15 residues. This CDR3 is CSASHGTGRNNEQFF. In DNA, the CDR3 is TGCAGTGCTAGCCACGGGACAGGGCGGAACAATGAGCAGTTCTTC.

The rearrangement uses TRBV20-1 and TRBJ2-3; no reliable D call. The CDR3 is made up of 12 amino acids. V gave up 4 bases and J gave up 4 bases, with 9 bases separating them. The germline CDR1 and CDR2 sequences are DFQATT and SNEGSKA (reference sequence). The CDR3 DNA reads as TGCAGTGCTACCTATGTGCCAGATACGCAGTATTTT. Amino acids: CSATYVPDTQYF.

The chain joins TRBV6-5 to TRBJ2-3; D gene uncertain. V was pared by 3 bases and J by 3 bases, with 13 bases between. The CDR3 runs 15 residues. CDR1 and CDR2 from the germline V gene are MNHEY and SVGAGI. DNA of the CDR3: TGTGCCAGCAGTTATGGGGTCGTAGGGACAGATACGCAGTATTTT. Translation gives CASSYGVVGTDTQYF.

This clonotype was seen a handful of times. The chain joins TRBV29-1 to TRBJ2-3; unclear D gene. The CDR3 contains 14 residues. Looked up from germline, CDR1 is SQVTM and CDR2 is ANQGSEA. V shed 6 bases and J shed 0 bases, with 13 bases lying between them. In DNA, the CDR3 is TGCAGCGTGCCTCTGGGGTCCAGCACAGATACGCAGTATTTT. Its protein product is CSVPLGSSTDTQYF.

This clonotype was detected ten times or more. The chain links TRBV6-1 to TRBJ1-5; the D gene is possibly TRBD1 (5 bases). V dropped 6 bases and J dropped 5 bases, with 14 bases sitting between them. The length of the CDR3 is 14 residues. Germline CDR1 is MNHNS and CDR2 is SASEGT. Here the CDR3 reads CASSRLAGYQPQHF. The CDR3 coding sequence is TGTGCCAGCAGCCGCCTGGCAGGGTATCAGCCCCAGCATTTT.

Only a few counts were recorded for this clonotype. V usage is TRBV10-3 and J usage is TRBJ2-6; D call uncertain. Germline lookup yields CDR1 ENHRY and CDR2 SYGVKD. This CDR3 region has 16 residues. The V end was cut by 5 bases, the J end by 0 bases, with 11 bases between. The DNA of the CDR3 is TGTGCCATCAGTTACGGACCGGCCTCTGGGGCCAACGTCCTGACTTTC. It is translated as CAISYGPASGANVLTF.